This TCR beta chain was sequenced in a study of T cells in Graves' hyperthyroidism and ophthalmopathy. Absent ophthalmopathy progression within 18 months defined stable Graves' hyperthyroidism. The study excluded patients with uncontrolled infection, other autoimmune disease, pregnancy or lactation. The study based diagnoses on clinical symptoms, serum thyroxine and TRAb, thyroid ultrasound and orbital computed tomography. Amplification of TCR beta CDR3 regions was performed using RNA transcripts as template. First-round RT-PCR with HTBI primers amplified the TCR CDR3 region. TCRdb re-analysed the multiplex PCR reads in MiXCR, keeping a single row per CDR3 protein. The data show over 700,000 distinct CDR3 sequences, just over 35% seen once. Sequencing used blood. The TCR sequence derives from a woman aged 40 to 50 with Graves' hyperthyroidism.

The CDR3 loop reads CASSPRDFRPYEQYF. CDR3 nucleotides: TGTGCCAGCAGCCCTCGGGACTTTCGGCCCTACGAGCAGTACTTC. The chain joins TRBV9 to TRBJ2-7; maybe TRBD2 (6 bases). V lost 4 bases and J 2 bases, leaving 16 bases between the germline ends. The CDR3 contains 15 residues. CDR1 and CDR2 from the germline V gene are SGDLS and YYNGEE.